The T cell receptor beta chain described here comes from a study of T-cell memory formation after mild COVID-19. Study-wide points: Clones that got smaller from day 15 to 85 had even CD4/CD8, while clones growing later tipped toward CD4+. Proof of SARS-CoV-2 specificity was absent for the second-wave clones that crested on day 37. Certain responding clones were present in pre-infection memory, suggesting participation of cross-reactive memory.

In germline, CDR1 is MNHNY, CDR2 SVGAGI (reference sequence). V was pared by 4 bases and J by 4 bases, with 6 bases of the junction left unmatched. CDR3 length: 15 amino acids. TCRalpha and TCRbeta libraries used 5'RACE with constant-segment primers and UMIs. MiXCR was run by TCRdb on the 5' RACE reads, yielding one entry per CDR3 protein. The data show 260,000 or so distinct CDR3 sequences, 16% seen once. This clonotype was seen more than once but under ten times. The antigen remains undetermined. This clonotype was obtained from a man aged 18 to 29 who had mild COVID-19 (a few samples of this study predate the infection). Cell type and time point are not known. The chain joins TRBV6-6 to TRBJ2-3, with TRBD2 matching 9 bases. Source material: PBMCs or a T cell subset sorted from them (not recorded which). CDR3 DNA: TGTGCCAGCAGTTTGACAGGCGGGAGGGCAGATACGCAGTATTTT. It yields the protein CASSLTGGRADTQYF.